Presented here are 19 T cell receptor beta chains from one specimen sequenced in a study of blood T cell repertoires in COVID-19. Repertoires were generated with immunoSEQ multiplex PCR, while TCRdb's copy carries only in-frame clones and drops some. The data hold 200,000 to 300,000 clones, with approximately 90% observed a single time. Sequenced: PBMCs or T cells enriched from blood (not recorded which). Receptors were obtained from a man aged 40-50 years who had recovered from COVID-19.

The count of this clone is one. The chain has TRBV19 and TRBJ1-6; the match to TRBD1 covers 10 bases. The CDR3 is made up of 18 amino acids. The V and J ends lost 5 bases and 4 bases, in that order; junction bases with no gene match: 11. Germline CDR1 and CDR2: LNHDA and SQIVND (reference sequence). CDR3 DNA: TGTGCCAGTAGTGTGAACCGGACAGGGGGTACTTATAATTCACCCCTCCACTTT. It encodes CASSVNRTGGTYNSPLHF.

A remark on this clone: Distinct nucleotide sequences in the sample also encode this CDR3. V and J are TRBV7-8 and TRBJ2-2; TRBD2 matches at 10 bases. Trimming removed 6 bases from V and 0 bases from J; junction bases left unmatched: 4. CDR3 length equals 16 residues. Germline CDR1 and CDR2: SGHVS and FQNEAQ. The CDR3 sequence is CASSRLAGTNTGELFF. DNA for the CDR3: TGTGCCAGCAGTAGACTAGCGGGCACGAACACCGGGGAGCTGTTTTTT.

The V gene is TRBV10-3, the J gene TRBJ1-2; D uncertain. CDR1 ENHRY and CDR2 SYGVKD come from the germline V gene. The V gene lost 11 bases and the J gene lost 4 bases, with 14 bases spanning the gap. This CDR3 is 12 amino acids long. The DNA of the CDR3 is TGTGCCGCAGACACGTCTGCCTATGGCTACACCTTC. It codes for CAADTSAYGYTF.

This sequence joins TRBV28 and TRBJ2-5; 12 bases map to TRBD2. Per the germline V gene, CDR1 is MDHEN and CDR2 is SYDVKM. This CDR3 has 15 residues. The V and J ends lost 7 bases and 5 bases, in that order; junction bases with no gene match: 8. Written as DNA, the CDR3 is TGTGCCAGCACCCTGACTAGCGGGAGTGGGGAGACCCAGTACTTC. Amino acid sequence: CASTLTSGSGETQYF.

In this sample, this clone turned up once. The CDR3 coding sequence is TGCGCCAGCAGACCCTACACAGGGGTTAGCGAAAAACTGTTTTTT. Protein product: CASRPYTGVSEKLFF. The chain joins TRBV5-1 to TRBJ1-4, with 7 bases lining up with TRBD1. The CDR3 runs 15 residues. Germline V gives CDR1 SGHRS, CDR2 YFSETQ. The trim removed 5 bases at V and 8 bases at J, leaving 12 bases unmatched.

This rearrangement joins TRBV7-2 to TRBJ1-5; D is unresolved. The CDR3 runs 15 residues. Germline CDR1 and CDR2: SGHTA and FQGNSA. Trimming removed 2 bases from V and 2 bases from J, with 10 bases in between. The CDR3 is CASSLMIGGNQPQHF. The CDR3 DNA reads as TGTGCCAGCAGCTTAATGATCGGGGGCAATCAGCCCCAGCATTTT.

V usage is TRBV11-3 and J usage is TRBJ2-1, with 13 bases identical to TRBD2. Germline V gene lookup returns CDR1 SGHNT and CDR2 YENEEA. The V segment lost 0 bases and the J segment 8 bases; nucleotides outside the gene matches: 7. The CDR3 extends over 17 amino acids. The CDR3 region has the DNA TGTGCCAGCAGCTTAGATGAACTAGCGGGGGGGCTCTATGAGCAGTTCTTC. It translates to CASSLDELAGGLYEQFF.

The chain employs TRBV29-1 and TRBJ1-3, with no clear D. Germline V lookup: CDR1 SQVTM, CDR2 ANQGSEA. V was trimmed by 2 bases and J by 3 bases, leaving 20 bases between them. This CDR3 is 17 amino acids long. CDR3: CSVETPPDPRFGNTIYF. The DNA of the CDR3 is TGCAGCGTTGAAACTCCCCCTGACCCTAGATTTGGAAACACCATATATTTT. Full variable domain (rest looked up from reference TRBV29-1 and TRBJ1-3): SAVISQKPSRDICQRGTSLTIQCQVDSQVTMMFWYRQQPGQSLTLIATANQGSEATYESGFVIDKFPISRPNLTFSTLTVSNMSPEDSSIYLCSVETPPDPRFGNTIYFGEGSWLTVV.

This clone was recorded only once. The chain carries TRBV7-2 and TRBJ2-7; a weak D match, TRBD2 (5 bases). The germline CDR1 and CDR2 sequences are SGHTA and FQGNSA. This CDR3 has 15 residues. Deletions cut 4 bases from V and 0 bases from J, with 13 bases between. The CDR3 protein is CASSSNPDFSYEQYF. CDR3 nucleotide sequence: TGTGCCAGCAGCTCGAACCCGGACTTCTCCTACGAGCAGTACTTC. Based on the CDR3 plus reference TRBV7-2 and TRBJ2-7, the full variable domain is GAGVSQSPSNKVTEKGKDVELRCDPISGHTALYWYRQSLGQGLEFLIYFQGNSAPDKSGLPSDRFSAERTGGSVSTLTIQRTQQEDSAVYLCASSSNPDFSYEQYFGPGTRLTVT.

This chain joins TRBV19 and TRBJ1-2, with 8 bases fitting TRBD1. The trim removed 11 bases at V and 7 bases at J, leaving 18 bases unmatched. The germline V gene encodes CDR1 LNHDA and CDR2 SQIVND (reference sequence). The CDR3 is made up of 15 amino acids. The DNA for the CDR3 is TGTGCCGGTACCACAGGGCAGGGGGCGATTTTTGGCTACACCTTC. Protein: CAGTTGQGAIFGYTF.

This clone was seen a handful of times. This rearrangement joins TRBV18 to TRBJ1-5; perhaps TRBD1 as D (5 bases). Germline CDR1 is KGHSH and CDR2 is LQKENI. V shed 2 bases and J shed 10 bases, with 9 bases lying between them. There are 12 residues in the CDR3. The CDR3 region has the DNA TGTGCCAGCTCACCAGGGGACTTACCCCAGCATTTT. It is translated as CASSPGDLPQHF.

This clone was counted only a few times. The chain recombines TRBV7-2 with TRBJ2-2; D is perhaps TRBD1 (6 bases). The CDR3 loop spans 13 amino acids. From germline, CDR1 is SGHTA and CDR2 FQGNSA. V lost 3 bases and J lost 8, with 10 bases in between. The CDR3 DNA is TGTGCCAGCAGCTTGGGGGCTCTAGGGGAGCTGTTTTTT. Translation gives CASSLGALGELFF.

The chain employs TRBV7-7 and TRBJ2-7; D unclear. Germline lookup yields CDR1 SSHAT and CDR2 FNYEAQ (reference sequence). V was pared by 1 base and J by 3 bases, with 13 bases between. The CDR3 has 15 residues. Written as DNA, the CDR3 is TGTGCCAGCAGCTTAGGGCGAGGCAGAAACTACGAGCAGTACTTC. This encodes CASSLGRGRNYEQYF. The entire variable domain, with the rest obtained from reference TRBV7-7 and TRBJ2-7, is as follows: GAGVSQSPRYKVTKRGQDVTLRCDPISSHATLYWYQQALGQGPEFLTYFNYEAQPDKSGLPSDRFSAERPEGSISTLTIQRTEQRDSAMYRCASSLGRGRNYEQYFGPGTRLTVT.

This chain joins TRBV18 and TRBJ1-3; unclear D gene. The CDR3 spans 16 residues. Trimming shortened V by 3 bases and J by 0 bases, and 12 bases separated the two germline ends. CDR1 is KGHSH, CDR2 LQKENI, per germline. The CDR3: CASSPDGIISGNTIYF. The CDR3 DNA reads as TGTGCCAGCTCACCGGACGGGATTATCTCTGGAAACACCATATATTTT.

The chain uses TRBV7-8 and TRBJ2-5; D is unclear. The CDR3 is 13 amino acids. The germline V gene has CDR1 SGHVS and CDR2 FQNEAQ. Trimming took off 5 bases at V and 3 bases at J, with 10 bases between the two ends. The chain's CDR3 is CASSPLQKETQYF. The CDR3 bases are TGTGCCAGCAGCCCTCTACAGAAAGAGACCCAGTACTTC.

This rearrangement joins TRBV11-2 to TRBJ2-7, with TRBD2 identical over 14 bases. CDR1 is SGHAT, CDR2 FQNNGV, per germline. Trimming at V came to 1 base and at J to 3 bases, leaving 2 bases not matched to a gene. This CDR3 region has 16 residues. CDR3 sequence: CASSLAGLAGVYEQYF. CDR3 DNA: TGTGCCAGCAGCTTAGCGGGACTAGCGGGAGTCTACGAGCAGTACTTC.

The chain links TRBV7-2 to TRBJ2-5; maybe TRBD1 (6 bases). Germline V gene lookup returns CDR1 SGHTA and CDR2 FQGNSA. The CDR3 runs 15 residues. V was shortened by 2 bases and J by 7 bases, with 17 bases between the two germline ends. The CDR3 loop reads CASSLNPPGARTQYF. The CDR3, as DNA: TGTGCCAGCAGCTTAAACCCCCCAGGGGCAAGGACCCAGTACTTC. The full variable domain, rest sourced from reference TRBV7-2 and TRBJ2-5, is GAGVSQSPSNKVTEKGKDVELRCDPISGHTALYWYRQSLGQGLEFLIYFQGNSAPDKSGLPSDRFSAERTGGSVSTLTIQRTQQEDSAVYLCASSLNPPGARTQYFGPGTRLLVL.

This chain links TRBV3-1 (or the pseudogene TRBV3-2) with TRBJ2-1; 10 bases agree with TRBD2. The CDR3 contains 12 residues. Germline V lookup: CDR1 LGHDT, CDR2 YNNKEL (reference sequence). Unmatched junction bases numbered 4, after V lost 4 bases and J lost 13 bases. This chain's CDR3 is CASSPSGRAQFF. The CDR3 DNA is TGTGCCAGCAGCCCCAGCGGGAGGGCCCAGTTCTTC.

This clone came up once. This chain joins TRBV19 and TRBJ1-2; D unclear. Trimming took 3 bases from V and 4 from J, leaving 15 bases between them. Looked up from germline, CDR1 is LNHDA and CDR2 is SQIVND (reference sequence). This CDR3 is 15 amino acids long. CDR3 nucleotide sequence: TGTGCCAGTAGTATGTTGGTCATCGGAGGCTATGGCTACACCTTC. Translated, it gives CASSMLVIGGYGYTF.